The present T cell receptor (beta chain) was sequenced within a study of shared T cell receptors in the human thymus. This CDR3 contains 14 residues. CDR1 is SGHDT, CDR2 YYEEEE, per germline. Trimming cost V 2 bases and J 5 bases, with 10 bases left between them. The repertoire was sequenced with immunoSEQ multiplex PCR; TCRdb's copy has only in-frame clones and lacks some. Among hundreds of thousands of clones listed, 87% were seen once. The data also belong to a second study, concerning human thymus T cells.

What was sequenced was thymocytes. The chain couples TRBV5-6 to TRBJ2-2, with D perhaps TRBD1 (6 bases). The sequence derives from a boy in the first two years of life with a congenital heart defect. The CDR3 reads CASSLYRVTGELFF. The CDR3 DNA reads as TGTGCCAGCAGCTTATACAGGGTAACCGGGGAGCTGTTTTTT.